This passage covers 15 T cell receptor beta chains from one sample sequenced in a study of beta chain features in type 1 diabetes. Since all of the isolated RNA was reverse transcribed, expressed TCRB transcripts were what got sequenced. The repertoire was sequenced with immunoSEQ multiplex PCR; TCRdb's copy has only in-frame clones and lacks some. The sample records about 160,000 clones, about 8.1% being singletons. The sequencing sample was made of central memory CD4+ T cells from blood. The receptor source for this set is a man younger than 35 in good health.

The sample holds a few counts of this clone. CDR3 loop: CASGRSQGAAETQYF. The CDR3 DNA is TGTGCTAGTGGCCGCTCACAGGGGGCCGCGGAGACCCAGTACTTC. V gene TRBV12-5 combines with J gene TRBJ2-5; the match to TRBD1 covers 9 bases. The germline CDR1 and CDR2 sequences are LGHNT and FRNRAP. Trimming cost V 6 bases and J 5 bases; bases outside gene matches: 10. The CDR3 is 15 residues long. The full variable domain, with the rest looked up from reference TRBV12-5 and TRBJ2-5, is DARVTQTPRHKVTEMGQEVTMRCQPILGHNTVFWYRQTMMQGLELLAYFRNRAPLDDSGMPKDRFSAEMPDATLATLKIQPSEPRDSAVYFCASGRSQGAAETQYFGPGTRLLVL.

The table lists this clone with a few counts. J is TRBJ2-3 and V is TRBV28, with 11 nucleotides matching TRBD2. Per the germline V gene, CDR1 is MDHEN and CDR2 is SYDVKM. The CDR3 extends over 17 amino acids. The trim removed 6 bases at V and 2 bases at J, leaving 10 bases unmatched. The CDR3 DNA reads TGTGCCAGCAGCCCTAGTACTAGCGGGAGACCCACAGATACGCAGTATTTT. Translating it yields CASSPSTSGRPTDTQYF.

The chain links TRBV28 to TRBJ2-5; 7 nucleotides agree with TRBD1. The DNA end favors TRBJ2-7, so the J call may be wrong. The V gene's germline CDR1 is MDHEN and CDR2 SYDVKM. The CDR3 extends over 14 amino acids. The CDR3 loop is CASSNPTGPYEQYF. Written as DNA, the CDR3 is TGTGCCAGCAGTAACCCGACAGGGCCCTACGAGCAGTACTTC.

This clone has only a few counts. This chain connects TRBV11-2 to TRBJ2-2; D might be TRBD2 (5 bases). Germline CDR1 and CDR2: SGHAT and FQNNGV. The CDR3 spans 14 residues. Trimming shortened V by 6 bases and J by 0 bases, and 8 bases separated the two germline ends. The CDR3 spells CASRRAANTGELFF. The CDR3 DNA follows: TGTGCCAGCAGGCGAGCGGCGAACACCGGGGAGCTGTTTTTT.

This clone was observed a handful of times. The J gene is TRBJ1-2, the V gene TRBV18; maybe TRBD1 (5 bases). With 5 bases removed from V and 3 bases from J, the gap between germline ends came to 16 bases. From germline, CDR1 is KGHSH and CDR2 LQKENI. This CDR3 has 15 residues. The CDR3, as DNA: TGTGCCAGCTCATCGGCGACAGTTAAGGACTATGGCTACACCTTC. Its translation is CASSSATVKDYGYTF.

This clone was found many times. V gene TRBV9 combines with J gene TRBJ2-2, with D perhaps TRBD1 (6 bases). The CDR3 length is 16 residues. Per germline, CDR1 SGDLS and CDR2 YYNGEE. The germline V and J ends were trimmed by 4 bases and 0 bases, with 13 bases remaining between them. The CDR3 spells CASSQGSRANTGELFF. The CDR3 DNA is TGTGCCAGCAGCCAGGGGTCCAGGGCGAACACCGGGGAGCTGTTTTTT.

The V and J genes are TRBV2 and TRBJ1-5, with TRBD1 identical over 8 bases. V lost 5 bases, J lost 3 bases, and 6 bases stayed unmatched. Germline V gene lookup returns CDR1 SNHLY and CDR2 FYNNEI. The CDR3 extends over 15 amino acids. The DNA of the CDR3 is TGTGCCAGCAGTACCGGACAGGGCAACAATCAGCCCCAGCATTTT. Protein: CASSTGQGNNQPQHF.

The rearrangement links TRBV18 to TRBJ2-7; no clear D. Germline V gene sequence: CDR1 KGHSH, CDR2 LQKENI. V dropped 5 bases and J dropped 3 bases, with 11 bases sitting between them. This CDR3 has 13 residues. CDR3 amino acids: CASSSAVDYEQYF. CDR3 nucleotides: TGTGCCAGCTCAAGTGCGGTTGACTACGAGCAGTACTTC.

This clone was found a few times. The chain couples TRBV27 to TRBJ1-2; D might be TRBD1 (6 bases). Trimming pared 6 bases from V and 2 bases from J, leaving 13 bases between. CDR1 and CDR2 from the germline V gene are MNHEY and SMNVEV (reference sequence). CDR3 length: 14 residues. The CDR3 sequence is CASRSTGGNYGYTF. The CDR3 DNA sequence: TGTGCCAGCAGATCGACAGGAGGCAACTATGGCTACACCTTC.

The chain uses TRBV7-9 and TRBJ2-1; 9 bases map to TRBD2. The CDR3 contains 15 residues. Germline-derived CDR1 and CDR2 are SEHNR and FQNEAQ (reference sequence). V shed 1 base, J shed 9 bases, and the junction held 7 bases outside the gene matches. The CDR3 nucleotides are TGTGCCAGCAGCTTAGGAGGCGGGAGGGCCGTTGAGCAGTTCTTC. Its protein product is CASSLGGGRAVEQFF.

This chain's CDR3 is CASSLLDRGNTIYF. The CDR3 DNA sequence: TGTGCCAGCAGCTTACTGGACAGAGGAAACACCATATATTTT. The V call is TRBV9, the J call TRBJ1-3, with D possibly matching TRBD1 (6 bases). The CDR3 runs to 14 residues. V was shortened by 4 bases and J by 4 bases, with 12 bases between the two germline ends. Germline V gene lookup returns CDR1 SGDLS and CDR2 YYNGEE. Full variable domain (missing parts from reference TRBV9 and TRBJ1-3): DSGVTQTPKHLITATGQRVTLRCSPRSGDLSVYWYQQSLDQGLQFLIQYYNGEERAKGNILERFSAQQFPDLHSELNLSSLELGDSALYFCASSLLDRGNTIYFGEGSWLTVV.

This clone turned up a few times. The V gene is TRBV7-3, the J gene TRBJ2-3, with 7 bases that match TRBD2. This CDR3 has 16 residues. Germline V gene lookup returns CDR1 SGHTA and CDR2 FQGTGA. V lost 5 bases and J lost 2; bases outside the gene matches: 10. The CDR3 loop reads CASSVGGRGFTDTQYF. CDR3 coding DNA: TGTGCCAGCAGCGTTGGAGGGCGGGGGTTCACAGATACGCAGTATTTT.

This clone was detected only a few times. The chain joins TRBV13 to TRBJ2-3; TRBD2 aligns across 9 bases. This CDR3 spans 16 amino acids. From germline, CDR1 is PRHDT and CDR2 FYEKMQ (reference sequence). V gave up 5 bases and J gave up 1 base; unmatched junction bases: 7. CDR3 amino acids: CASSPDSGSRTDTQYF. The DNA of the CDR3 is TGTGCCAGCAGCCCTGATAGCGGGAGCCGCACAGATACGCAGTATTTT.

The J gene is TRBJ2-5, the V gene TRBV4-1; weak D call: TRBD1 (8 bases). Per germline, CDR1 MGHRA and CDR2 YSYEKL. The CDR3 covers 15 residues. V dropped 0 bases and J dropped 5 bases, with 13 bases sitting between them. The CDR3 is CASSQDDRGGETQYF. The CDR3 DNA reads as TGCGCCAGCAGCCAAGATGACAGGGGAGGGGAGACCCAGTACTTC.

This clone was picked up many times. The J gene is TRBJ2-7, the V gene TRBV18; D not resolved. Per the germline V gene, CDR1 is KGHSH and CDR2 is LQKENI. V was shortened by 2 bases and J by 5 bases, with 4 bases between the two germline ends. The CDR3 is made up of 11 amino acids. CDR3 bases: TGTGCCAGCTCACCAGAGAACGAGCAGTACTTC. Amino acids: CASSPENEQYF.